This TCR beta chain was recovered during a study of regulatory T cells in long-lasting Graves disease. Study findings and constraints: Sampling was limited to peripheral blood rather than thyroid tissue.

Time point reported: newly diagnosed GD, antithyroid drugs for less than 3 months. PBMCs provided the RNA from which the TCR library was made. Building the TCR beta libraries relied on iRepertoire HTBI primers, and CDR3 regions underwent Arm-PCR. MiXCR, run by TCRdb on the multiplex PCR reads, gives a single entry per CDR3 protein. The sample consists of over 300,000 distinct CDR3 sequences, around a sixth of them appearing once. The V end was cut by 1 base, the J end by 0 bases, with 3 bases between. The germline CDR1 and CDR2 sequences are SGHNT and YYREEE (reference sequence). The CDR3 is 13 amino acids. Points on this clonotype: Its target is unknown.

The V call is TRBV5-4, the J call TRBJ2-3; D gene ambiguous. The receptor was isolated from a female donor with Graves disease. Sequencing was performed on peripheral blood mononuclear cells (PBMCs), taken at new diagnosis, from a patient treated with antithyroid drugs. The CDR3, as DNA: TGTGCCAGCAGCTTGATTAGCACAGATACGCAGTATTTT. It yields the protein CASSLISTDTQYF.